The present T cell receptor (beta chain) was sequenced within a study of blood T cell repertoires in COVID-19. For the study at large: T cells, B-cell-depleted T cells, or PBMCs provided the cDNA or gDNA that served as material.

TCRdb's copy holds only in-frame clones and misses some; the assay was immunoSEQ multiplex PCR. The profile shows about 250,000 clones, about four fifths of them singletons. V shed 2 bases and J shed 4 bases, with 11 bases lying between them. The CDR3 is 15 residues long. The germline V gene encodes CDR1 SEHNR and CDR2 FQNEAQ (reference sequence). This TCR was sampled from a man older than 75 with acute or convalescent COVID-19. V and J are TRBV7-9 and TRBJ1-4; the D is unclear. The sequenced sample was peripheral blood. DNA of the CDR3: TGTGCCAGCAGCTTACGCGGGAGGAGTAATGAAAAACTGTTTTTT. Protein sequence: CASSLRGRSNEKLFF.